These T cell receptor beta chains were read from a single sample in a study of blood T cell repertoires in COVID-19. The repertoire was sequenced with immunoSEQ multiplex PCR; TCRdb's copy has only in-frame clones and lacks some. The table has some 140,000 clones, about 85% seen once. Sample: peripheral blood. These receptor sequences come from a man between 60 and 75 years old with COVID-19, enrolled during active disease. Each CDR3 is given with its conserved first and last residue. The D gene is left open where the match is weak. Where a row states a size, it is once, few, many or the class of an expanded clone; other rows omit it.

clone_size | d_call | cdr3_length | j_call | v_call | cdr3_nt | cdr3_aa
. | TRBD1 | 15 | TRBJ2-1 | TRBV24-1 | TGTGCCACCAGGGCCGGGACAGGCCCCTACAATGAGCAGTTCTTC | CATRAGTGPYNEQFF
. | TRBD1 | 16 | TRBJ2-6 | TRBV27 | TGTGCCAGCAGTCTCCAGGGGGCGCTTGGGGCCAACGTCCTGACTTTC | CASSLQGALGANVLTF
. | . | 15 | TRBJ1-3 | TRBV28 | TGTGCCAGCAGCCAGGACAGTTACTCTGGAAACACCATATATTTT | CASSQDSYSGNTIYF
. | TRBD1 | 14 | TRBJ1-5 | TRBV7-9 | TGTGCCAGCAGCGCAACAGGGGGCAGGCAGCCCCAGCATTTT | CASSATGGRQPQHF
. | TRBD2 | 14 | TRBJ2-3 | TRBV7-2 | TGTGCCAGCAGCCTAGGCGGGAGAAGAGGTACGCAGTATTTT | CASSLGGRRGTQYF
few | TRBD1 | 14 | TRBJ1-2 | TRBV6-5 | TGTGCCAGCTTCCAGGGGGTCACTCCCGGAGGCTACACCTTC | CASFQGVTPGGYTF
. | TRBD1 | 13 | TRBJ1-1 | TRBV6-6 | TGTGCCACCGGACAGGGGGCCTTCACTGAAGCTTTCTTT | CATGQGAFTEAFF
many | . | 15 | TRBJ1-1 | TRBV7-9 | TGTGCCAGCAGCTTAGTAGAAGGCAGAAGCGCTGAAGCTTTCTTT | CASSLVEGRSAEAFF
. | . | 17 | TRBJ2-1 | TRBV3-1/TRBV3-2 | TGTGCCAGCAGCCAAGGTGGAGTCAGCCTCTCCTACAATGAGCAGTTCTTC | CASSQGGVSLSYNEQFF
. | . | 15 | TRBJ2-2 | TRBV7-2 | TGTGCCAGCAGGCTATCACCTACGAACACCGGGGAGCTGTTTTTT | CASRLSPTNTGELFF
. | . | 16 | TRBJ2-3 | TRBV11-3 | TGTGCCAGCAGCGTGGGACTTTCCTCTAGCACAGATACGCAGTATTTT | CASSVGLSSSTDTQYF
. | TRBD2 | 16 | TRBJ2-3 | TRBV25-1 | TGTGCCAGCAGTGGGGGGACTAGCGGAGTCACAGATACGCAGTATTTT | CASSGGTSGVTDTQYF
. | . | 13 | TRBJ1-1 | TRBV19 | TGTGCCAGTAGTATCAGACAGGCCACTGAAGCTTTCTTT | CASSIRQATEAFF
. | . | 16 | TRBJ2-1 | TRBV7-2 | TGTGCCAGCAGACCTGGGGGGGGGCTGGTGGTTTTGGAGCAGTTCTTC | CASRPGGGLVVLEQFF
. | . | 15 | TRBJ1-3 | TRBV7-8 | TGTGCCAGCAACCTTGACAGTCTCTCTGGAAACACCATATATTTT | CASNLDSLSGNTIYF
. | . | 14 | TRBJ1-1 | TRBV14 | TGTGCCAGCAGCCAAAGCCGGTTCCTCTCTGAAGCTTTCTTT | CASSQSRFLSEAFF
. | . | 15 | TRBJ2-1 | TRBV12-5 | TGTGCTAGTGGTCCCCCCAGGCGGGACTACAATGAGCAGTTCTTC | CASGPPRRDYNEQFF
. | TRBD1 | 15 | TRBJ1-1 | TRBV27 | TGTGCCAGCAGTCTCGGGACAGCCTTAAGCACTGAAGCTTTCTTT | CASSLGTALSTEAFF
. | . | 14 | TRBJ2-2 | TRBV6-2/TRBV6-3 | TGTGCCAGCAGCCTACTCTCGGGGTCCGGGGAGCTGTTTTTT | CASSLLSGSGELFF
. | . | 14 | TRBJ1-4 | TRBV3-1/TRBV3-2 | TGTGCCAGCGGCCGGGACTCATATAATGAAAAACTGTTTTTT | CASGRDSYNEKLFF
. | TRBD2 | 15 | TRBJ2-3 | TRBV7-3 | TGTGCCAGCAGCCGGACTAGCTTATTGGCAGATACGCAGTATTTT | CASSRTSLLADTQYF
. | TRBD1 | 13 | TRBJ1-2 | TRBV12-3/TRBV12-4 | TGTGCCAGCAGTAAGGACAGGGCCTATGGCTACACCTTC | CASSKDRAYGYTF
. | . | 14 | TRBJ2-6 | TRBV6-5 | TGTGCCAGCAGATCAGGCTCTGGGGCCAACGTCCTGACTTTC | CASRSGSGANVLTF
. | . | 16 | TRBJ1-2 | TRBV6-2/TRBV6-3 | TGTGCCAGCAGTTACAACGGGGATGGGCCTGACTATGGCTACACCTTC | CASSYNGDGPDYGYTF
. | TRBD1 | 15 | TRBJ1-3 | TRBV9 | TGTGCCAGCAGCGGAGCAGGGGGCTCTGGAAACACCATATATTTT | CASSGAGGSGNTIYF
. | . | 13 | TRBJ2-1 | TRBV3-1/TRBV3-2 | TGTGCCAGCAGCCGGTCCAAGCACAATGAGCAGTTCTTC | CASSRSKHNEQFF
. | . | 14 | TRBJ2-1 | TRBV18 | TGTGCCAGCTCACCACGGATCAGGGAGGATGAGCAGTTCTTC | CASSPRIREDEQFF
. | TRBD1 | 15 | TRBJ1-1 | TRBV5-8 | TGTGCCAGCAGCCTAGCTGTTGCCGGGACAGATGAAGCTTTCTTT | CASSLAVAGTDEAFF
. | TRBD2 | 14 | TRBJ2-7 | TRBV12-5 | TGTGCTAGTGGTAGCGGGAGGTTCTCCTACGAGCAGTACTTC | CASGSGRFSYEQYF
. | . | 15 | TRBJ2-3 | TRBV18 | TGTGCCAGCTCACCACCGGACAGCCAAAGGACCACGCAGTATTTT | CASSPPDSQRTTQYF
. | . | 13 | TRBJ2-5 | TRBV10-2 | TGCGCCAGCAGTGAGGGGCATAGAGAGACCCAGTACTTC | CASSEGHRETQYF
. | . | 15 | TRBJ1-1 | TRBV18 | TGTGCCAGCTCACCCCTATTGTCAGGGCCGACTGAAGCTTTCTTT | CASSPLLSGPTEAFF
. | . | 17 | TRBJ2-3 | TRBV7-3 | TGTGCCAGCAGTCTAACTCCAGGAGGCGGAAGCACAGATACGCAGTATTTT | CASSLTPGGGSTDTQYF
. | . | 13 | TRBJ1-1 | TRBV6-5 | TGTGCCAGCAGTTACCGTTACGGGCAGGGAGCTTTCTTT | CASSYRYGQGAFF
. | . | 13 | TRBJ1-1 | TRBV15 | TGTGCCACCAGCACCGCCCAGGGGCCGGCAGCTTTCTTT | CATSTAQGPAAFF
. | . | 14 | TRBJ2-7 | TRBV6-2/TRBV6-3 | TGTGCCAGCAGTTACTCGGGCGCCACCTACGAGCAGTACTTC | CASSYSGATYEQYF
. | . | 13 | TRBJ1-1 | TRBV5-6 | TGTGCCAGCAGCTTGGCCACGGGGACTGAAGCTTTCTTT | CASSLATGTEAFF
. | TRBD1 | 13 | TRBJ1-5 | TRBV12-3/TRBV12-4 | TGTGCCAGCAGTTTGGGACAGGGATCAGCCCAGCATTTT | CASSLGQGSAQHF
. | . | 14 | TRBJ2-5 | TRBV7-9 | TGTGCCAGCAGCGTATATGGAGGGGTAGAGACCCAGTACTTC | CASSVYGGVETQYF
. | . | 14 | TRBJ1-3 | TRBV2 | TGTGCCAGCTTGGAGGGTTGGTCGGGAAACACCATATATTTT | CASLEGWSGNTIYF
. | . | 14 | TRBJ1-2 | TRBV11-2 | TGTGCCAGCAGGGACATTGGGTGGGACTATGGCTACACCTTC | CASRDIGWDYGYTF
. | . | 14 | TRBJ1-2 | TRBV5-5 | TGTGCCAGCAGTTTGGGTACAACAGGGAGCGGCTACACCTTC | CASSLGTTGSGYTF
. | TRBD1 | 19 | TRBJ2-2 | TRBV11-3 | TGTGCCAGCAGCTCCGGAGGGACAGGGGGCGGACCGAACACCGGGGAGCTGTTTTTT | CASSSGGTGGGPNTGELFF
. | . | 14 | TRBJ2-1 | TRBV7-8 | TGTGCCAGCAGCCGAGCGGAGATATACAATGAGCAGTTCTTC | CASSRAEIYNEQFF
. | . | 12 | TRBJ1-5 | TRBV6-6 | TGTGCCAGCAGTGCGGGGAATCAGCCCCAGCATTTT | CASSAGNQPQHF
once | . | 11 | TRBJ2-1 | TRBV20-1 | TGCAGTGCCTCAGGGGGGACTGAGCAGTTCTTC | CSASGGTEQFF
. | . | 13 | TRBJ2-2 | TRBV5-5 | TGTGCCAGCAGCTTCAGGGACACCGGGGAGCTGTTTTTT | CASSFRDTGELFF
once | . | 14 | TRBJ2-2 | TRBV29-1 | TGCAGCGCGACTAAAGGATCGAACACCGGGGAGCTGTTTTTT | CSATKGSNTGELFF
. | TRBD1 | 19 | TRBJ1-6 | TRBV6-6 | TGTGCCAGCAGTCCTTCTAGGGACAGTATGCGATCCTATAATTCACCCCTCCACTTT | CASSPSRDSMRSYNSPLHF
. | . | 15 | TRBJ1-1 | TRBV7-8 | TGTGCCAGCAGCCCCCGTGGGGGCATGAACACTGAAGCTTTCTTT | CASSPRGGMNTEAFF
. | . | 15 | TRBJ1-5 | TRBV6-6 | TGTGCCAGCAGTTCCCAAAGGAGAAGCAATCAGCCCCAGCATTTT | CASSSQRRSNQPQHF
. | TRBD1 | 16 | TRBJ2-5 | TRBV6-4 | TGTGCCAGCAGTGAAGAATCAGGAACAGGGGGAGAGACCCAGTACTTC | CASSEESGTGGETQYF
. | . | 13 | TRBJ2-5 | TRBV12-5 | TGTGCTAGTGGTTCTCCGGGAGAGGAGACCCAGTACTTC | CASGSPGEETQYF
. | . | 15 | TRBJ1-5 | TRBV2 | TGTGCCAGCAGTGCGTCGGGGGGCGGCAATCAGCCCCAGCATTTT | CASSASGGGNQPQHF